This T cell receptor (beta chain) was identified in a study of blood T cell repertoires in COVID-19. In the study overall: Samples came from the United States, Italy and Spain, spanning acute and convalescent COVID-19.

The CDR3 loop spans 15 amino acids. CDR1 SGHNT and CDR2 YYREEE come from the germline V gene (reference sequence). V dropped 4 bases and J dropped 8; count of bases not matched to a gene: 7. Participants had their cohort set by participant-reported clinical history. Produced via immunoSEQ multiplex PCR; TCRdb's table is partial and in-frame only. The profile shows under 200,000 clones, 82% of them singletons. This clonotype was sampled from a woman aged 55-70 years with acute COVID-19. Sample: PBMCs or T cells enriched from blood (not recorded which). V usage is TRBV5-4 and J usage is TRBJ2-1, with 12 bases matching TRBD1. Here the CDR3 DNA reads TGTGCCAGCAGCCCAGGGGGACAGGGGGCCCATGAGCAGTTCTTC. It codes for CASSPGGQGAHEQFF.